A selection of T cell receptor beta chains follows, all from one sample in a study of shared clonotypes between healthy human individuals. This table comes from immunoSEQ multiplex PCR, and its TCRdb copy is limited to in-frame clones, with some not included. The sample gives about a million clones, 75% of which show up once; approximately 1.5% is in the top ten. Sequencing was carried out using memory CD4+ T cells sorted from blood. These receptors all come from a man between 18 and 35 years old in good health. Both conserved end residues are part of each CDR3. A D gene is named only where the DNA matches it firmly. Clone size, where shown, is once, few, many, or a class for clones that have expanded.

>TRBV7-9|NA|NA|TRBJ1-2
CASSPQGYGYTF
TGTGCCAGCAGCCCGCAGGGGTATGGCTACACCTTC
>TRBV9|NA|NA|TRBJ2-1
CASSVGTTYNEQFF
TGTGCCAGCAGCGTAGGGACAACCTACAATGAGCAGTTCTTC
>TRBV29-1|TRBD2|NA|TRBJ2-1
CSVVSGRASEQFF
TGCAGCGTTGTTAGCGGGAGGGCCAGCGAGCAGTTCTTC
>TRBV5-4|NA|NA|TRBJ2-7
CASSLDPGTYEQYF
TGTGCCAGCAGCTTGGATCCAGGGACCTACGAGCAGTACTTC
>TRBV6-8|NA|NA|TRBJ2-7
CASSYGGQKRAEQYF
TGTGCCAGCAGTTACGGTGGACAGAAGCGGGCCGAGCAGTACTTC
>TRBV19|TRBD2|NA|TRBJ2-7
CASSIGRAGGYSDEQYF
TGTGCCAGTAGTATAGGACGGGCGGGAGGATACTCTGACGAGCAGTACTTC
>TRBV19|TRBD1|NA|TRBJ2-1
CATGRDRGQNEQFF
TGTGCCACCGGCCGGGACAGGGGTCAGAATGAGCAGTTCTTC
>TRBV5-1|NA|NA|TRBJ2-3
CASTLASRVPSDTQYF
TGCGCCAGCACCCTTGCGAGTAGAGTGCCCTCAGATACGCAGTATTTT
>TRBV7-2|TRBD2|NA|TRBJ2-7
CASSYSSLAGAAEQYF
TGTGCCAGCAGCTACTCCTCGCTAGCGGGAGCCGCCGAGCAGTACTTC
>TRBV7-2|TRBD1|NA|TRBJ1-6
CASSLTGGVNSPLHF
TGTGCCAGCAGCCTCACAGGGGGGGTGAATTCACCCCTCCACTTT
>TRBV7-9|NA|few|TRBJ1-6
CASSLAGDRNNSPLHF
TGTGCCAGCAGCTTAGCCGGAGACAGAAATAATTCACCCCTCCACTTT
>TRBV30|TRBD2|once|TRBJ2-7
CAWTQPGLAGPYEQYF
TGTGCCTGGACACAACCGGGACTAGCGGGACCCTACGAGCAGTACTTC
>TRBV5-4|NA|NA|TRBJ1-1
CASSYKTSGTEAFF
TGTGCCAGCAGCTATAAAACCAGCGGGACTGAAGCTTTCTTT
>TRBV9|NA|NA|TRBJ2-3
CASSVAGSTDTQYF
TGTGCCAGCAGCGTAGCGGGGAGCACAGATACGCAGTATTTT
>TRBV18|NA|NA|TRBJ2-2
CASSPVSGELFF
TGTGCCAGCTCACCGGTCTCCGGGGAGCTGTTTTTT
>TRBV10-1|TRBD1|NA|TRBJ2-7
CASSDALGQSRAYEQYF
TGCGCCAGCAGTGATGCACTGGGACAGTCTCGCGCCTACGAGCAGTACTTC
>TRBV19|TRBD1|NA|TRBJ1-5
CASSRSGTVSNQPQHF
TGTGCCAGTAGTAGGTCGGGGACAGTTAGCAATCAGCCCCAGCATTTT
>TRBV19|NA|NA|TRBJ1-6
CASSEGGTSYNSPLHF
TGTGCCAGTAGTGAAGGAGGGACCTCCTATAATTCACCCCTCCACTTT
>TRBV5-1|NA|few|TRBJ1-4
CASSGEGQREKLFF
TGCGCCAGCAGCGGAGAGGGGCAAAGAGAAAAACTGTTTTTT
>TRBV4-2|NA|NA|TRBJ1-1
CASSQVWAGTTEAFF
TGTGCCAGCAGCCAAGTATGGGCGGGGACTACTGAAGCTTTCTTT
>TRBV18|TRBD1|few|TRBJ1-3
CASSPTGGNGNTIYF
TGTGCCAGCTCACCGACAGGGGGAAATGGAAACACCATATATTTT
>TRBV28|NA|once|TRBJ2-3
CASSLWGIDTQYF
TGTGCCAGCAGTTTATGGGGCATAGATACGCAGTATTTT
>TRBV10-3|NA|NA|TRBJ2-1
CAISEEWGRDNEQFF
TGTGCCATCAGTGAGGAGTGGGGGAGAGACAATGAGCAGTTCTTC
>TRBV19|NA|few|TRBJ1-5
CASREGSLPQHF
TGTGCCAGTAGGGAAGGGAGTTTGCCCCAGCATTTT
>TRBV23-1|TRBD1|once|TRBJ2-7
CASSQSAGQGTYEQYF
TGCGCCAGCAGTCAATCGGCGGGACAGGGGACCTACGAGCAGTACTTC
>TRBV5-1|TRBD2|NA|TRBJ2-7
CASSPLAEGPYEQYF
TGCGCCAGCAGCCCGCTAGCGGAGGGGCCCTACGAGCAGTACTTC
>TRBV27|TRBD1|few|TRBJ1-1
CASSSRQGTNTEAFF
TGTGCCAGCAGTTCACGACAGGGGACTAACACTGAAGCTTTCTTT
>TRBV29-1|TRBD1|NA|TRBJ2-4
CSVEDRLRGAKNIQYF
TGCAGCGTTGAAGATCGGCTCAGGGGGGCCAAAAACATTCAGTACTTC
>TRBV11-3|TRBD2|NA|TRBJ2-4
CASTLPGGAKNIQYF
TGTGCCAGCACCCTGCCGGGAGGGGCCAAAAACATTCAGTACTTC
>TRBV6-1|NA|few|TRBJ1-2
CASSEPPGRHQGYTF
TGTGCCAGCAGTGAACCTCCGGGCCGACACCAAGGCTACACCTTC
>TRBV5-6|NA|NA|TRBJ1-5
CASSLRGVRNQPQHF
TGTGCCAGCAGCTTGCGGGGCGTACGGAATCAGCCCCAGCATTTT
>TRBV7-9|TRBD1|NA|TRBJ1-6
CASSPRQGANSPLHF
TGTGCCAGCAGCCCGCGACAGGGAGCTAATTCACCCCTCCACTTT
>TRBV28|TRBD1|once|TRBJ1-4
CATGQGDEKLFF
TGTGCCACGGGACAGGGAGACGAAAAACTGTTTTTT
>TRBV12-5|NA|NA|TRBJ2-1
CASGLDLLGNGQFF
TGTGCTAGTGGACTAGACTTGCTAGGGAATGGACAGTTCTTC
>TRBV19|NA|NA|TRBJ2-3
CASSIPGLTDTQYF
TGTGCCAGTAGTATACCGGGGTTGACAGATACGCAGTATTTT